This is a list of T cell receptor beta chains from one sample in a study of T-cell reconstitution after alpha-beta-depleted transplantation in children. Using its own MiXCR run on the PCR reads, TCRdb lists one record per CDR3 protein. Of around 4,200 distinct CDR3 sequences listed, roughly 24% were seen once; the top ten hold roughly 50%. This specimen consisted of PBMCs, mostly from graft donor cells, obtained 60 days after TCRalphabeta/CD19-depleted stem cell transplant. The receptor set was obtained from a boy younger than two who had a stem cell transplant for acute myeloid leukemia, so the T cells may come from the graft donor. CDR3s include the opening cysteine and the closing phenylalanine or tryptophan. A D gene is named only where the DNA matches it firmly. Not all rows give a size; the values are once, few, many and, for expanded clones, a class.

V	J	size	D	CDR3	DNA
TRBV3-1	TRBJ1-5	many	-	CAFSRRRYFGMNNQPQHF	TGTGCCTTCAGCCGTAGAAGGTATTTTGGTATGAACAATCAGCCCCAGCATTTT
TRBV5-6	TRBJ2-7	many	TRBD1	CASFNRGLYF	TGTGCCAGCTTTAACAGGGGTCTCTACTTC
TRBV6-5	TRBJ1-1	many	-	CASSYWTGWGFPEAFF	TGTGCCAGCAGTTACTGGACCGGGTGGGGGTTCCCTGAAGCTTTCTTT
TRBV19	TRBJ2-1	many	TRBD1	CASSPQSRTGGLEQFF	TGTGCCAGTAGTCCGCAAAGTAGGACAGGGGGCCTGGAGCAGTTCTTC
TRBV24-1	TRBJ2-1	many	-	CATSAGTSYNEQFF	TGTGCCACCAGTGCAGGGACCTCCTACAATGAGCAGTTCTTC
TRBV25-1	TRBJ2-3	many	-	CASSEYTTTDTQYF	TGTGCCAGCAGTGAATACACCACCACAGATACGCAGTATTTT
TRBV5-1	TRBJ2-1	-	TRBD2	CASSLARTSGDDEQFF	TGCGCCAGCAGCTTGGCAAGGACTAGCGGGGATGATGAGCAGTTCTTC
TRBV5-1	TRBJ2-3	many	TRBD1	CASPLAGGQDTQYF	TGCGCCAGCCCCTTGGCAGGGGGCCAAGATACGCAGTATTTT
TRBV28	TRBJ1-5	many	-	CASGLGSNQPQHF	TGTGCCAGCGGCCTGGGTAGCAATCAGCCCCAGCATTTT
TRBV20-1	TRBJ2-5	medium-sized	-	CSATRVQEIQYF	TGCAGTGCTACCCGAGTACAAGAGATCCAGTACTTC
TRBV15	TRBJ1-1	-	-	CEILGAPNTEAFF	TGTGAGATCTTGGGGGCCCCGAACACTGAAGCTTTCTTT
TRBV28	TRBJ2-5	-	TRBD2	CASSLGTSGIQETQYF	TGTGCCAGCAGTTTAGGGACTAGCGGGATCCAAGAGACCCAGTACTTC
TRBV5-3	TRBJ2-3	-	-	CARSSGLADSEQYF	TGTGCCAGGAGCTCCGGGCTCGCGGATTCTGAGCAGTATTTT
TRBV14	TRBJ2-7	medium-sized	TRBD1	CASSQYTGGSYEQYF	TGTGCCAGCAGCCAATATACAGGGGGCTCCTACGAGCAGTACTTC
TRBV7-8	TRBJ1-5	many	-	CASSSSAGLSNQPQHF	TGTGCCAGCAGCTCTTCTGCCGGCCTTAGCAATCAGCCCCAGCATTTT
TRBV11-1	TRBJ2-5	many	-	CASVHRNQETQYF	TGTGCCAGCGTACACAGGAACCAAGAGACCCAGTACTTC
TRBV15	TRBJ2-2	once	-	CKFLGELFF	TGTAAGTTCTTGGGGGAGCTGTTTTTT
TRBV7-2	TRBJ2-5	many	-	CASSLGPWGTETQYF	TGTGCCAGCAGCTTAGGGCCGTGGGGGACAGAGACCCAGTACTTC
TRBV7-9	TRBJ1-5	many	-	CASSPRGGRDQPQHF	TGTGCCAGCAGCCCTCGGGGGGGGCGCGATCAGCCCCAGCATTTT
TRBV6-5	TRBJ2-3	many	-	CASSPQGRPSTDTQYF	TGTGCCAGCAGTCCCCAAGGACGGCCTAGCACAGATACGCAGTATTTT
TRBV15	TRBJ2-1	-	-	CALLGDNEQFF	TGTGCGCTCTTGGGGGACAATGAGCAGTTCTTC
TRBV12-3/TRBV12-4	TRBJ2-1	medium-sized	-	CASSLRDLKRNEQFF	TGTGCCAGCAGTCTCCGGGACCTAAAGCGCAATGAGCAGTTCTTC
TRBV15	TRBJ2-3	medium-sized	-	CATSSDPRQEGTDTQYF	TGTGCCACCAGCAGCGACCCTCGGCAGGAGGGCACAGATACGCAGTATTTT
TRBV10-2	TRBJ2-5	many	-	CASSGQNLQETQYF	TGCGCCAGCAGTGGACAGAACCTCCAAGAGACCCAGTACTTC
TRBV15	TRBJ2-1	-	-	CEILGGSYNEQFF	TGTGAGATCTTGGGGGGCTCCTACAATGAGCAGTTCTTC
TRBV6-5	TRBJ1-5	medium-sized	-	CASTPPRGPNQPQHF	TGTGCCAGCACTCCTCCTCGGGGACCTAATCAGCCCCAGCATTTT
TRBV3-1	TRBJ1-4	many	-	CASSQRGDGGHEKLFF	TGTGCCAGCAGCCAGAGGGGGGATGGGGGTCATGAAAAACTGTTTTTT
TRBV7-8	TRBJ2-5	-	TRBD1	CASSSIQGTLETQYF	TGTGCCAGCAGCTCCATACAGGGGACCTTAGAGACCCAGTACTTC
TRBV6-1	TRBJ1-6	many	-	CASSRQVANSPLHF	TGTGCCAGCAGCCGACAGGTCGCAAATTCACCCCTCCACTTT
TRBV3-1	TRBJ1-5	-	-	CASSKDLGAGAGPNQPQHF	TGTGCCTCCTCCAAAGATCTTGGCGCAGGTGCGGGTCCTAATCAGCCCCAGCATTTT
TRBV28	TRBJ2-2	medium-sized	-	CAAGTWAGELFF	TGTGCCGCAGGTACATGGGCCGGGGAGCTGTTTTTT
TRBV9	TRBJ2-2	many	-	CASSPRTTTNTGELFF	TGTGCCAGCAGCCCCCGGACTACCACAAACACCGGGGAGCTGTTTTTT
TRBV7-3	TRBJ2-3	many	TRBD2	CASSRGGPQDTQYF	TGTGCCAGCAGCCGGGGGGGCCCGCAGGATACGCAGTATTTT
TRBV6-5	TRBJ1-5	many	-	CASSYGGSNQPQHF	TGTGCCAGCAGTTACGGAGGAAGCAATCAGCCCCAGCATTTT
TRBV7-9	TRBJ1-6	many	-	CASSLGGGLGNSPLHF	TGTGCCAGCAGCTTAGGTGGGGGGCTGGGGAATTCACCCCTCCACTTT
TRBV5-8	TRBJ2-3	many	TRBD1	CASSLGDRIRTDTQYF	TGTGCCAGCAGCTTGGGGGACAGGATCCGCACAGATACGCAGTATTTT
TRBV5-4	TRBJ2-5	many	-	CASSSSHYVAPETQYF	TGTGCCAGCAGCTCGAGTCATTACGTGGCCCCCGAGACCCAGTACTTC
TRBV12-1	TRBJ2-7	many	-	CASSFPRRGGASPHEQYF	TGTGCCAGCAGCTTTCCCCGGCGGGGGGGTGCAAGTCCCCACGAGCAGTACTTC
TRBV29-1	TRBJ2-1	medium-sized	-	CSVDSGPYNEQFF	TGCAGCGTTGATTCAGGTCCCTACAATGAGCAGTTCTTC
TRBV7-9	TRBJ1-1	many	TRBD1	CASSPRQGTEAFF	TGTGCCAGCAGCCCTAGACAGGGGACTGAAGCTTTCTTT
TRBV6-5	TRBJ2-7	medium-sized	TRBD1	CASSYPDRFHEQYF	TGTGCCAGCAGTTACCCGGACAGGTTCCACGAGCAGTACTTC
TRBV7-8	TRBJ1-3	many	-	CASSHEDTIYF	TGTGCCAGCAGCCACGAGGACACCATATATTTT
TRBV7-9	TRBJ1-2	large	-	CASSVQGLYGYTF	TGTGCCAGCAGCGTACAGGGACTCTATGGCTACACCTTC
TRBV12-3/TRBV12-4	TRBJ2-1	-	TRBD2	CASSFSGGTYNEQFF	TGTGCCAGCAGTTTCAGCGGGGGCACCTACAATGAGCAGTTCTTC
TRBV6-2/TRBV6-3	TRBJ2-1	-	-	CASSRLGESVNEQFF	TGTGCCAGCAGCCGACTGGGGGAGAGTGTAAATGAGCAGTTCTTC
TRBV12-3/TRBV12-4	TRBJ2-1	-	TRBD2	CASSPVSGRVDNEQFF	TGTGCCAGCAGTCCTGTTAGCGGGAGAGTGGACAATGAGCAGTTCTTC
TRBV5-1	TRBJ1-2	medium-sized	-	CASSLAGSLYGYTF	TGCGCCAGCAGCTTGGCGGGAAGCCTCTATGGCTACACCTTC
TRBV9	TRBJ2-3	many	-	CASSVRGRSQYF	TGTGCCAGCAGCGTCCGAGGGCGGAGCCAGTATTTT